A selection of T cell receptor beta chains follows, all from one sample in a study of T cell repertoires in cytomegalovirus infection. TCRdb recomputed calls from the reads with MiXCR, one row per CDR3 protein. The sample has approximately 630,000 distinct CDR3 sequences; 24% are singletons. The specimen was CD8+ T cells from PBMCs. These receptor sequences come from a human donor in good health (CMV status not recorded). Some clones in this sample may be carry-over from other donors' samples. CDR3s include the opening cysteine and the closing phenylalanine or tryptophan. A D gene is named only where the DNA matches it firmly. Size is stated for part of the rows, as once, few or many counts, or as a class when the clone is expanded.

d_gene: TRBD2
j_gene: TRBJ2-3
v_gene: TRBV28
abundance: few
CDR3aa: CASSYNPTRDYHTDTQYF
CDR3nt: TGTGCCAGCAGTTACAACCCAACACGGGACTACCACACAGATACGCAGTATTTT

d_gene: TRBD2
j_gene: TRBJ2-2
v_gene: TRBV7-2
abundance: many
CDR3aa: CASSLFDISGGTNTGELFF
CDR3nt: TGTGCCAGCAGCCTCTTTGATATCAGCGGGGGGACGAACACCGGGGAGCTGTTTTTT

d_gene: NA
j_gene: TRBJ2-2
v_gene: TRBV7-2
abundance: many
CDR3aa: CASSLAGASAGELFF
CDR3nt: TGTGCCAGCAGCTTAGCGGGGGCGTCAGCCGGGGAGCTGTTTTTT

d_gene: NA
j_gene: TRBJ2-3
v_gene: TRBV6-5
abundance: NA
CDR3aa: CASRPFSDGDTQYF
CDR3nt: TGTGCCAGCAGGCCCTTTTCCGACGGGGATACGCAGTATTTT

d_gene: TRBD2
j_gene: TRBJ2-1
v_gene: TRBV7-9
abundance: many
CDR3aa: CASSFPPAGVTYNEQFF
CDR3nt: TGTGCCAGCAGCTTCCCTCCAGCGGGGGTTACCTACAATGAGCAGTTCTTC

d_gene: TRBD1
j_gene: TRBJ2-2
v_gene: TRBV7-6
abundance: NA
CDR3aa: CASSLNDRGLGGELFF
CDR3nt: TGTGCCAGCAGCCTCAATGACAGGGGGCTGGGCGGGGAGCTGTTTTTT

d_gene: NA
j_gene: TRBJ2-7
v_gene: TRBV6-6
abundance: many
CDR3aa: CATQNVGWSYEQYF
CDR3nt: TGTGCCACCCAGAATGTGGGCTGGTCCTACGAGCAGTACTTC

d_gene: NA
j_gene: TRBJ2-1
v_gene: TRBV24-1
abundance: many
CDR3aa: CATSDLARGHEQFF
CDR3nt: TGTGCCACCAGTGATTTGGCCCGGGGCCATGAGCAGTTCTTC

d_gene: TRBD2
j_gene: TRBJ2-5
v_gene: TRBV7-6
abundance: many
CDR3aa: CASSLGGTSGETQYF
CDR3nt: TGTGCCAGCAGCTTAGGGGGGACTAGCGGCGAGACCCAGTACTTC

d_gene: NA
j_gene: TRBJ2-1
v_gene: TRBV7-8
abundance: many
CDR3aa: CASSGRGYVTTHNEQFF
CDR3nt: TGTGCCAGCAGCGGTAGGGGGTATGTGACAACCCACAATGAGCAGTTCTTC

d_gene: NA
j_gene: TRBJ2-5
v_gene: TRBV7-2
abundance: many
CDR3aa: CASSGGLQETQYF
CDR3nt: TGTGCCAGCAGCGGAGGACTACAAGAGACCCAGTACTTC

d_gene: NA
j_gene: TRBJ2-1
v_gene: TRBV4-1
abundance: few
CDR3aa: CASSQDGGSDNEQFF
CDR3nt: TGCGCCAGCAGCCAAGATGGGGGTTCGGACAATGAGCAGTTCTTC

d_gene: TRBD1
j_gene: TRBJ1-5
v_gene: TRBV7-9
abundance: many
CDR3aa: CASSLGAGGSDQPQHF
CDR3nt: TGTGCCAGCAGCTTAGGGGCAGGGGGTTCGGATCAGCCCCAGCATTTT

d_gene: TRBD1
j_gene: TRBJ2-3
v_gene: TRBV7-3
abundance: once
CDR3aa: CVSSPRERQGDTQYF
CDR3nt: TGTGTCAGCAGCCCTAGGGAACGACAGGGAGATACGCAGTATTTT

d_gene: NA
j_gene: TRBJ2-7
v_gene: TRBV7-9
abundance: NA
CDR3aa: CASSSSANFYEQYF
CDR3nt: TGTGCCAGCAGCTCTAGCGCAAATTTCTACGAGCAGTACTTC

d_gene: TRBD2
j_gene: TRBJ2-1
v_gene: TRBV28
abundance: NA
CDR3aa: CASSSRGRGTYNEQFF
CDR3nt: TGTGCCAGCAGTTCGCGGGGGAGGGGAACCTACAATGAGCAGTTCTTC

d_gene: NA
j_gene: TRBJ1-2
v_gene: TRBV7-9
abundance: many
CDR3aa: CASSPGRSWGYTF
CDR3nt: TGTGCCAGCAGCCCGGGACGGTCTTGGGGCTACACCTTC

d_gene: NA
j_gene: TRBJ2-3
v_gene: TRBV6-5
abundance: few
CDR3aa: CASRKRARRPTDTQYF
CDR3nt: TGTGCCAGCAGAAAGAGGGCGAGGCGGCCAACAGATACGCAGTATTTT

d_gene: NA
j_gene: TRBJ1-1
v_gene: TRBV25-1
abundance: NA
CDR3aa: CASSEYFVGPSLNTEAFF
CDR3nt: TGTGCCAGCAGTGAATATTTCGTAGGACCCTCCCTGAACACTGAAGCTTTCTTT

d_gene: NA
j_gene: TRBJ2-1
v_gene: TRBV20-1
abundance: NA
CDR3aa: CSAREIQGTFFNEQFF
CDR3nt: TGCAGTGCTAGAGAAATACAGGGAACCTTTTTCAATGAGCAGTTCTTC

d_gene: NA
j_gene: TRBJ2-1
v_gene: TRBV7-9
abundance: NA
CDR3aa: CASSLVREAYNEQFF
CDR3nt: TGTGCCAGCAGCTTAGTTCGGGAAGCTTACAATGAGCAGTTCTTC

d_gene: NA
j_gene: TRBJ1-2
v_gene: TRBV7-9
abundance: few
CDR3aa: CASSSPNDGYTF
CDR3nt: TGTGCCAGCAGCTCCCCAAATGATGGCTACACCTTC

d_gene: TRBD2
j_gene: TRBJ2-2
v_gene: TRBV6-6
abundance: few
CDR3aa: CASSTGLAGLRDTGELFF
CDR3nt: TGTGCCAGCAGCACCGGACTAGCGGGGCTCCGGGACACCGGGGAGCTGTTTTTT

d_gene: NA
j_gene: TRBJ2-2
v_gene: TRBV5-6
abundance: many
CDR3aa: CASSSTTQNTGELFF
CDR3nt: TGTGCCAGCAGCTCTACGACACAAAACACCGGGGAGCTGTTTTTT

d_gene: NA
j_gene: TRBJ2-5
v_gene: TRBV7-8
abundance: many
CDR3aa: CASSYSSSKTQYF
CDR3nt: TGTGCCAGCAGCTACTCCAGTTCAAAGACCCAGTACTTC

d_gene: NA
j_gene: TRBJ2-3
v_gene: TRBV12-3/TRBV12-4
abundance: NA
CDR3aa: CASSPPTVPRPPAQYF
CDR3nt: TGTGCCAGCAGTCCCCCCACAGTTCCCAGACCGCCGGCGCAGTATTTT

d_gene: NA
j_gene: TRBJ2-7
v_gene: TRBV6-6
abundance: NA
CDR3aa: CASSYDPDKSRPYEQYF
CDR3nt: TGTGCCAGCAGTTACGACCCTGATAAATCCCGCCCCTACGAGCAGTACTTC

d_gene: NA
j_gene: TRBJ1-5
v_gene: TRBV6-2/TRBV6-3
abundance: few
CDR3aa: CASSYQGMNQPQHF
CDR3nt: TGTGCCAGCAGTTACCAGGGCATGAATCAGCCCCAGCATTTT

d_gene: TRBD1
j_gene: TRBJ2-1
v_gene: TRBV10-3
abundance: few
CDR3aa: CAISESDRDEQFF
CDR3nt: TGTGCCATCAGTGAGTCGGACAGGGATGAGCAGTTCTTC

d_gene: TRBD1
j_gene: TRBJ2-7
v_gene: TRBV29-1
abundance: few
CDR3aa: CSVAGTVYEQYF
CDR3nt: TGCAGCGTTGCCGGGACAGTCTACGAGCAGTACTTC

d_gene: NA
j_gene: TRBJ2-7
v_gene: TRBV7-2
abundance: few
CDR3aa: CASSLWPAPNYEQYF
CDR3nt: TGTGCCAGCAGCTTATGGCCGGCGCCTAACTACGAGCAGTACTTC

d_gene: TRBD2
j_gene: TRBJ2-3
v_gene: TRBV4-3
abundance: few
CDR3aa: CASSQVMSGMGNTQYF
CDR3nt: TGCGCCAGCAGCCAAGTAATGAGCGGGATGGGAAATACGCAGTATTTT

d_gene: NA
j_gene: TRBJ2-1
v_gene: TRBV14
abundance: NA
CDR3aa: CASSPESHNEQFF
CDR3nt: TGTGCCAGCAGCCCGGAGAGCCACAATGAGCAGTTCTTC

d_gene: NA
j_gene: TRBJ2-2
v_gene: TRBV7-6
abundance: few
CDR3aa: CASSLEGGRIAGELFF
CDR3nt: TGTGCCAGCAGCTTAGAGGGGGGCCGCATTGCCGGGGAGCTGTTTTTT

d_gene: NA
j_gene: TRBJ2-3
v_gene: TRBV7-2
abundance: few
CDR3aa: CASSLGVRTDTQYF
CDR3nt: TGTGCCAGCAGCTTGGGAGTTCGCACAGATACGCAGTATTTT

d_gene: NA
j_gene: TRBJ2-5
v_gene: TRBV2
abundance: NA
CDR3aa: CALRERRETQYF
CDR3nt: TGTGCCCTTCGGGAGCGCCGAGAGACCCAGTACTTC

d_gene: NA
j_gene: TRBJ1-6
v_gene: TRBV27
abundance: NA
CDR3aa: CASSTDWASSYNSPLHF
CDR3nt: TGTGCCAGCAGTACCGACTGGGCTAGCTCCTATAATTCACCCCTCCACTTT

d_gene: NA
j_gene: TRBJ1-2
v_gene: TRBV6-1
abundance: NA
CDR3aa: CASSDRQTNYGYTF
CDR3nt: TGTGCCAGCAGTGACAGGCAGACTAACTATGGCTACACCTTC

d_gene: NA
j_gene: TRBJ2-1
v_gene: TRBV7-9
abundance: NA
CDR3aa: CASSLQHRLHSYNEQFF
CDR3nt: TGTGCCAGCAGCCTACAACATCGGCTACACTCCTACAATGAGCAGTTCTTC

d_gene: TRBD1
j_gene: TRBJ1-5
v_gene: TRBV7-2
abundance: many
CDR3aa: CASTLGTGGQPQHF
CDR3nt: TGTGCCAGCACCCTAGGGACAGGGGGACAGCCCCAGCATTTT

d_gene: NA
j_gene: TRBJ2-5
v_gene: TRBV6-2/TRBV6-3
abundance: many
CDR3aa: CASSARRIGETQYF
CDR3nt: TGTGCCAGCAGTGCGAGGCGGATCGGGGAGACCCAGTACTTC

d_gene: NA
j_gene: TRBJ2-1
v_gene: TRBV7-6
abundance: NA
CDR3aa: CVSSLVKGNEQFF
CDR3nt: TGTGTCAGCAGCTTAGTAAAGGGAAATGAGCAGTTCTTC

d_gene: NA
j_gene: TRBJ2-5
v_gene: TRBV18
abundance: many
CDR3aa: CASSPPAVSALGETQYF
CDR3nt: TGTGCCAGCTCACCACCGGCGGTCTCTGCTCTGGGGGAGACCCAGTACTTC

d_gene: TRBD2
j_gene: TRBJ2-3
v_gene: TRBV28
abundance: NA
CDR3aa: CASTPWLAGAFTDTQYF
CDR3nt: TGTGCCAGCACCCCTTGGCTAGCGGGGGCCTTCACAGATACGCAGTATTTT

d_gene: NA
j_gene: TRBJ2-1
v_gene: TRBV29-1
abundance: NA
CDR3aa: CSVDSPVGYEQFF
CDR3nt: TGCAGCGTCGATAGCCCCGTGGGGTATGAGCAGTTCTTC

d_gene: NA
j_gene: TRBJ2-5
v_gene: TRBV6-5
abundance: few
CDR3aa: CASSYGDTQETQYF
CDR3nt: TGTGCCAGCAGTTACGGGGACACTCAAGAGACCCAGTACTTC

d_gene: NA
j_gene: TRBJ1-4
v_gene: TRBV7-8
abundance: many
CDR3aa: CASSPDSTNEKLFF
CDR3nt: TGTGCCAGCAGCCCGGACAGCACTAATGAAAAACTGTTTTTT

d_gene: NA
j_gene: TRBJ1-1
v_gene: TRBV7-9
abundance: many
CDR3aa: CASSLFGDLNTEAFF
CDR3nt: TGTGCCAGCAGCTTGTTCGGGGATCTGAACACTGAAGCTTTCTTT

d_gene: NA
j_gene: TRBJ1-1
v_gene: TRBV5-6
abundance: NA
CDR3aa: CASSFGRRNTEAFF
CDR3nt: TGTGCCAGCAGCTTCGGCAGAAGAAACACTGAAGCTTTCTTT

d_gene: NA
j_gene: TRBJ2-7
v_gene: TRBV7-2
abundance: many
CDR3aa: CASSLGLQGSYEQYF
CDR3nt: TGTGCCAGCAGCTTAGGTTTACAGGGTTCCTACGAGCAGTACTTC